The subject of this entry is one T cell receptor beta chain. No antigen is known for it. Germline loops: CDR1 SGHRS, CDR2 YFSETQ. The CDR3 contains 15 residues. The V and J ends lost 5 bases and 4 bases, in that order; junction bases with no gene match: 10. TCRdb's table, derived via immunoSEQ multiplex PCR, lists solely in-frame clones and lacks some. Among about 93,000 clones listed, 86% were seen once. This record belongs to a study of T cell responses to AZD1222 COVID-19 vaccine. Study in general: The study pooled second doses at about 4 or about 12 weeks.

Whole-study results and caveats: Repertoire samples came only from after the peak T cell response.

This receptor was identified in an adult in good health. The source was peripheral blood, collected on day 0 of AZD1222 vaccination. The chain is built from TRBV5-1 and TRBJ2-7; 9 positions agree with TRBD1. The chain's CDR3 is CASRTTGGTTYEQYF. The DNA for the CDR3 is TGCGCCAGCAGAACGACAGGGGGTACTACATACGAGCAGTACTTC.